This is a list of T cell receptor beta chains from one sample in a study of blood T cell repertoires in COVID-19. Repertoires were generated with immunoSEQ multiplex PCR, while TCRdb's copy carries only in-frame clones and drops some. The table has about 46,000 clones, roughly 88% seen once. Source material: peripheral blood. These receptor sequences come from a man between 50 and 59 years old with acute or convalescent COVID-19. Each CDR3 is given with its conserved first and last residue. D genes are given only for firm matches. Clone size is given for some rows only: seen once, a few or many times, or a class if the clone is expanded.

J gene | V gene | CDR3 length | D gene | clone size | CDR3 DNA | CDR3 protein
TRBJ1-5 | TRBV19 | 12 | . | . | TGTGCCTCAAAAGACAGTGATCAGCCCCAGCATTTT | CASKDSDQPQHF
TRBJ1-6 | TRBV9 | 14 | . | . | TGTGCCAGCAGTGAGGCGGGGTATAATTCACCCCTCCACTTT | CASSEAGYNSPLHF
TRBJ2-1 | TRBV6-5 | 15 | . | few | TGTGCCAGCAGAGGCAGGGTGAACTCCTACAATGAGCAGTTCTTC | CASRGRVNSYNEQFF
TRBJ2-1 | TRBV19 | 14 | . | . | TGTGCCAGCCAGAGACAGACCTCCTACAATGAGCAGTTCTTC | CASQRQTSYNEQFF
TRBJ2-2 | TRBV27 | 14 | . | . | TGTGCCAGCAGTGCGTTGGTAGCGTCCGGGGAGCTGTTTTTT | CASSALVASGELFF
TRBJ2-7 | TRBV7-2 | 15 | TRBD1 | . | TGTGCCAGCAGCTTAGCGCGGGACAGGATATACGAGCAGTACTTC | CASSLARDRIYEQYF
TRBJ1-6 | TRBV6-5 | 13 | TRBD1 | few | TGTGCCAGCAGTAGAACAGGGGTTTCACCCCTCCACTTT | CASSRTGVSPLHF
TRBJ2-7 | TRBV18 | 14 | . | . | TGTGCCAGCTCTCTAGACAGGAACTCCTACGAGCAGTACTTC | CASSLDRNSYEQYF
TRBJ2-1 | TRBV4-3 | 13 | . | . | TGCGCCAGCAGCCTCTCGGGTGGGAATGAGCAGTTCTTC | CASSLSGGNEQFF
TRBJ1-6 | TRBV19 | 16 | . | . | TGTGCCAGTAGTTTCGAACCTCAGCGGGAAGGTTCACCCCTCCACTTT | CASSFEPQREGSPLHF
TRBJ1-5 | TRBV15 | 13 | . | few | TGTGCCACCAGGTTGACACTCAATCAGCCCCAGCATTTT | CATRLTLNQPQHF
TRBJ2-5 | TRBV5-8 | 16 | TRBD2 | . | TGTGCCAGCAGCTTGGAAGCGGGAGGTGACGGAGAGACCCAGTACTTC | CASSLEAGGDGETQYF
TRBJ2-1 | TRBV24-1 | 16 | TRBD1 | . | TGTGCCACCAGTGACCGGGACAGGGGGCAGTCCTATGAGCAGTTCTTC | CATSDRDRGQSYEQFF
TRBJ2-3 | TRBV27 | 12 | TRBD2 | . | TGTGCCAGCGGGACTAGGGGGGATACGCAGTATTTT | CASGTRGDTQYF
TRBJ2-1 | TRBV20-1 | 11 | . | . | TGCAGTGCTAGAGACCGGAATGAGCAGTTCTTC | CSARDRNEQFF
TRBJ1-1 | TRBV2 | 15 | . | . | TGTGCCAGCAGTGCCTTCTTCAAGGGAGGGGGACGAGCTTTCTTT | CASSAFFKGGGRAFF
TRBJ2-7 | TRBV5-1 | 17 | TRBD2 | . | TGCGCCAGCAGCCGCGCCAGCGGGAGGGCGACGGTCCACGAGCAGTACTTC | CASSRASGRATVHEQYF
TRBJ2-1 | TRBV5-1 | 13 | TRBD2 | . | TGCGCCAGCAGCTCGGGACTAGTTCCTGAGCAGTTCTTC | CASSSGLVPEQFF
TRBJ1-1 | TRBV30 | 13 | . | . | TGTGCCTGGAGCGTCAGGGGTGACACTGAAGCTTTCTTT | CAWSVRGDTEAFF
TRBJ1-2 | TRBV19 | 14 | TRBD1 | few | TGTGCCAGTAGTATTGGACAGGGAAACTATGGCTACACCTTC | CASSIGQGNYGYTF
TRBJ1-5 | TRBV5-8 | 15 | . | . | TGTGCCAGCAGCGAGAGGACTAATATCAATCAGCCCCAGCATTTT | CASSERTNINQPQHF
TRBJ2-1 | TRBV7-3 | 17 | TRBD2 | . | TGTGCCAGCAGCTTAACCGCCCCGGGACTAGGAGGCAATGAGCAGTTCTTC | CASSLTAPGLGGNEQFF
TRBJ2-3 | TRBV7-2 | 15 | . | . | TGTGCCAGCAGCTCCGCTCTAATAACCCGAGATACGCAGTATTTT | CASSSALITRDTQYF
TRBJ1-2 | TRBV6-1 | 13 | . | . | TGTGCCAGCAGTGATAGTCAGGGGATTGGCTACACCTTC | CASSDSQGIGYTF
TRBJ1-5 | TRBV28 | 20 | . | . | TGTGCCAGCAGTTTAGAGGTGTGGGGGCGGGGGGGCGATAGCAATCAGCCCCAGCATTTT | CASSLEVWGRGGDSNQPQHF
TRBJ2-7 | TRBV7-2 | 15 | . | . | TGTGCCAGCAGCTTCGAGTCTGGACAGTTCTACGAGCAGTACTTC | CASSFESGQFYEQYF
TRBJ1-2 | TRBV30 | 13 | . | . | TGTGCCTGGAGTGGAACACCCAGGGGCGGCTACACCTTC | CAWSGTPRGGYTF
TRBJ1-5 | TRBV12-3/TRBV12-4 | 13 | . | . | TGTGCCAGCAGTTTTCGTAGCAATCAGCCCCAGCATTTT | CASSFRSNQPQHF
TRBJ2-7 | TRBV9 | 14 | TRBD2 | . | TGTGCCAGCAGCGTAGCTAGCGGTGCCTGCGAGCAGTACTTC | CASSVASGACEQYF
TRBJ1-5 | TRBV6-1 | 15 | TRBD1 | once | TGTGCCAGCAGTGACGGGACAGGGGTAGGACAGCCCCAGCATTTT | CASSDGTGVGQPQHF
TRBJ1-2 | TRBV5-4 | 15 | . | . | TGTGCCAGCAGCTTGGAATGGAGTCCTAACTATGGCTACACCTTC | CASSLEWSPNYGYTF
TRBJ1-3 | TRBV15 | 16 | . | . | TGTGCCACCAGCAGAGATTTCTCGGGGACTGGAAACACCATATATTTT | CATSRDFSGTGNTIYF